This entry features one TCR beta chain sequence. Generated by immunoSEQ multiplex PCR, the TCRdb table keeps only in-frame clones and is missing some. The sample lists about 86,000 clones, 88% occurring once. CDR3 length equals 14 residues. Germline V gene sequence: CDR1 MNHEY, CDR2 SMNVEV (reference sequence). V lost 1 base, J lost 2 bases, and 9 bases lay in between. This specimen comes from a study of T cell responses to AZD1222 COVID-19 vaccine. The specimen was peripheral blood, collected on day 0 of MenACWY control vaccination. V gene TRBV27 combines with J gene TRBJ2-7; D is unclear. The receptor comes from an adult in good health. The DNA of the CDR3 is TGTGCCAGCAGTTTATATTGGGGTCCCTACGAGCAGTACTTC. Translating gives CASSLYWGPYEQYF.